These 14 T cell receptor beta chains originate from one sample sequenced in a study of blood T cell repertoires in COVID-19. Only in-frame clones appear in the TCRdb table, and some are missing; sequencing was by immunoSEQ multiplex PCR. The table records about 300,000 clones, nearly 90% of them present only once. Sequencing input: peripheral blood. The source of these receptors is a woman under 40 with COVID-19, enrolled during active disease.

This clone was recorded only once. The rearrangement uses TRBV2 and TRBJ1-5; 11 positions agree with TRBD1. The CDR3 is made up of 15 amino acids. V dropped 1 base and J dropped 7; count of bases not matched to a gene: 3. Germline assignment: CDR1 SNHLY and CDR2 FYNNEI. Written as DNA, the CDR3 is TGTGCCAGCAGTGAAGGGACAGGGGGCGAACAGCCCCAGCATTTT. It codes for CASSEGTGGEQPQHF. The variable domain in full, with the rest retrieved from reference TRBV2 and TRBJ1-5, is EPEVTQTPSHQVTQMGQEVILRCVPISNHLYFYWYRQILGQKVEFLVSFYNNEISEKSEIFDDQFSVERPDGSNFTLKIRSTKLEDSAMYFCASSEGTGGEQPQHFGDGTRLSIL.

The chain has TRBV4-2 and TRBJ2-1; D is unclear. Germline V gene lookup returns CDR1 LGHNA and CDR2 YNFKEQ. This CDR3 spans 12 amino acids. V was shortened by 4 bases and J by 6 bases, with 7 bases between the two germline ends. CDR3 sequence (DNA): TGTGCCAGCAGCCCTAATCGCAATGAGCAGTTCTTC. The encoded protein is CASSPNRNEQFF.

The gene calls are TRBV29-1 and TRBJ2-7, with D maybe TRBD1 (5 bases). Germline lookup yields CDR1 SQVTM and CDR2 ANQGSEA. The CDR3 covers 13 residues. The ends were cut back, 5 bases at V and 0 bases at J, with 11 bases in the middle. The CDR3 region is CSVLDNLSYEQYF. CDR3 in DNA: TGCAGCGTTTTGGACAACCTCTCCTACGAGCAGTACTTC.

The chain links TRBV6-5 to TRBJ2-7, with a possible D match to TRBD1 (5 bases). This CDR3 region has 13 residues. The germline CDR1 and CDR2 sequences are MNHEY and SVGAGI. V dropped 6 bases and J dropped 5 bases, with 14 bases sitting between them. CDR3 region: CASRGPPRHEQYV. CDR3 nucleotides: TGTGCCAGCAGGGGGCCCCCAAGGCACGAGCAGTACGTC.

The rearrangement joins TRBV6-6 to TRBJ1-2, with 9 positions matching TRBD1. V shed 5 bases, J shed 5 bases, and the junction held 9 bases outside the gene matches. Germline CDR1 is MNHNY and CDR2 is SVGAGI (reference sequence). This CDR3 contains 15 residues. The CDR3 region has the DNA TGTGCCAGCAGTAACCGGGACAGGGAGGGGTATGGCTACACCTTC. It encodes CASSNRDREGYGYTF.

The V and J genes are TRBV12-3 or TRBV12-4 and TRBJ1-2, with TRBD1 identical over 7 bases. After removal of 6 bases from V and 4 bases from J, the junction contained 5 bases not matched to a gene. The CDR3 is 13 residues long. The CDR3 DNA follows: TGTGCCAGCAGGGGGGACAGTGTCTATGGCTACACCTTC. This encodes CASRGDSVYGYTF.

The chain recombines TRBV27 with TRBJ1-2, with TRBD1 matching over 9 bases. Germline CDR1 is MNHEY and CDR2 is SMNVEV (reference sequence). V was clipped by 6 bases and J by 8 bases; unmatched bases: 7. The CDR3 has 13 amino acids. The CDR3 sequence: CASSLQGAGGYTF. The CDR3 region has the DNA TGTGCCAGCAGCTTACAGGGGGCTGGAGGCTACACCTTC.

V and J are TRBV19 and TRBJ1-5, with TRBD1 as a possible D gene (5 bases). CDR1 and CDR2 from the germline V gene are LNHDA and SQIVND (reference sequence). Deletions cut 8 bases from V and 0 bases from J, with 11 bases between. The CDR3 loop spans 14 amino acids. This chain's CDR3 is CASDPDSSNQPQHF. The CDR3 nucleotides are TGTGCCAGTGACCCAGACAGTAGCAATCAGCCCCAGCATTTT.

The rearrangement links TRBV9 to TRBJ2-2; 14 positions match TRBD2. V was pared by 0 bases and J by 4 bases, with 5 bases of the junction left unmatched. Germline V gives CDR1 SGDLS, CDR2 YYNGEE. The length of the CDR3 is 18 residues. The CDR3 sequence: CASSVGLAGGPGTGELFF. The CDR3 DNA reads TGTGCCAGCAGCGTAGGACTAGCGGGGGGGCCGGGCACCGGGGAGCTGTTTTTT.

The chain couples TRBV6-1 to TRBJ1-2, with D unclear. V was trimmed by 3 bases and J by 2 bases, leaving 7 bases between them. Germline V lookup: CDR1 MNHNS, CDR2 SASEGT. This CDR3 comprises 13 residues. CDR3 amino acids: CASSDNRNYGYTF. The CDR3 nucleotides read TGTGCCAGCAGTGACAACAGAAACTATGGCTACACCTTC.

The genes are TRBV3-1 (or the pseudogene TRBV3-2) and TRBJ1-1; D not resolved. The CDR3 contains 13 residues. Germline V lookup: CDR1 LGHDT, CDR2 YNNKEL (reference sequence). With 5 bases removed from V and 10 bases from J, the gap between germline ends came to 17 bases. CDR3 loop: CASSYQAHRGAFF. The CDR3 DNA reads TGTGCCAGCAGCTACCAGGCACACCGTGGAGCTTTCTTT.

V and J are TRBV6-6 and TRBJ2-1; the match to TRBD1 covers 11 bases. The length of the CDR3 is 15 residues. With 6 bases clipped from V and 3 bases from J, the junction kept 4 bases outside the gene matches. Germline loops: CDR1 MNHNY, CDR2 SVGAGI (reference sequence). CDR3 loop: CASRPGTGGYNEQFF. CDR3 sequence (DNA): TGTGCCAGCAGACCCGGGACAGGGGGCTACAATGAGCAGTTCTTC.

The V gene is TRBV7-9, the J gene TRBJ2-1, with a tentative D call TRBD2 (5 bases). V was pared by 2 bases and J by 15 bases, with 14 bases between. Per the germline V gene, CDR1 is SEHNR and CDR2 is FQNEAQ (reference sequence). This CDR3 comprises 12 residues. Here the CDR3 DNA reads TGTGCCAGCAGCTTATCCGGGATCGGACCGTTCTTC. Amino acid sequence: CASSLSGIGPFF. Based on the CDR3 plus reference TRBV7-9 and TRBJ2-1, the full variable domain is DTGVSQNPRHKITKRGQNVTFRCDPISEHNRLYWYRQTLGQGPEFLTYFQNEAQLEKSRLLSDRFSAERPKGSFSTLEIQRTEQGDSAMYLCASSLSGIGPFFGPGTRLTVL.

V and J are TRBV12-5 and TRBJ1-2, with TRBD1 identical over 11 bases. Germline CDR1 LGHNT, CDR2 FRNRAP. The CDR3 loop spans 16 amino acids. The V and J ends lost 5 bases and 7 bases, in that order; junction bases with no gene match: 12. The CDR3 spells CASGPRDRGGRVGYTF. The CDR3 nucleotides are TGTGCTAGTGGTCCACGGGACAGGGGGGGTAGGGTTGGCTACACCTTC.